What follows are 25 T cell receptor beta chains derived from one specimen sequenced in a study of human T cells and chemical hapten exposure (dated by TCRdb to about 2021). This specimen's time point label, per the study, means: healthy volunteer bleed at 2 weeks. Total RNA was isolated from unfractionated whole blood collected in Tempus Blood RNA tubes. The library was built by means of RACE. The instrument given in TCRdb is NextSeq 500. The public reads were quality trimmed at Q25 with fastp and then assembled into clones with MiXCR by TCRdb, keeping productive beta chains. Each CDR3 protein appears once, grouped with its most common genes and DNA. The sample table lists approximately 44,000 distinct CDR3 sequences, 3.5% to 4.5% of them with a count of one. The ten biggest clones cover about 5.8% of the sample. Sequenced input: whole blood. All receptors derive from a human donor in good health. Some clones in this sample may be carry-over from other donors' samples.

There are a few counts of this clonotype. The J gene is TRBJ1-1, the V gene TRBV11-2; the D gene is possibly TRBD1 (6 bases). The CDR3 sequence is 12 residues long. The V end was cut by 4 bases, the J end by 7 bases, with 10 bases between. Germline lookup yields CDR1 SGHAT and CDR2 FQNNGV. The CDR3 loop is CASSSQQGEAFF. The DNA for the CDR3 is TGTGCCAGCAGCTCGCAACAGGGTGAAGCTTTCTTT.

This clonotype was counted a few times. CDR3 amino acids: CASSFTGATEAFF. The CDR3 DNA sequence: TGTGCCAGCAGTTTCACAGGGGCCACTGAAGCTTTCTTT. The J gene is TRBJ1-1, the V gene TRBV6-2 or TRBV6-3; 7 bases fit TRBD1. With V trimmed by 4 bases and J by 4 bases, 3 bases remained unmatched. The CDR3 totals 13 residues. The germline CDR1 and CDR2 sequences are MNHEY and SVGEGT.

DNA of the CDR3: TGTGCCAGCAGCCCTGGTAGGGCGGATTCACCCCTCCACTTT. Translation gives CASSPGRADSPLHF. V usage is TRBV11-2 and J usage is TRBJ1-6; D remains ambiguous. V was trimmed by 5 bases and J by 8 bases, leaving 13 bases between them. The CDR3 sequence is 14 residues long. The germline CDR1 and CDR2 sequences are SGHAT and FQNNGV.

This rearrangement joins TRBV27 to TRBJ2-7, with 8 bases fitting TRBD1. Germline V lookup: CDR1 MNHEY, CDR2 SMNVEV (reference sequence). The CDR3 totals 15 residues. J gave up 5 bases and V 1 base, and 7 bases lay outside the gene matches. CDR3 loop: CASSLLGQGANEQYF. CDR3 sequence (DNA): TGTGCCAGCAGTTTATTGGGCCAGGGGGCCAACGAGCAGTACTTC.

V gene TRBV19 combines with J gene TRBJ1-5; no firm D call. The V gene lost 9 bases and the J gene lost 1 base, with 16 bases spanning the gap. The CDR3 has 15 residues. Germline-derived CDR1 and CDR2 are LNHDA and SQIVND (reference sequence). The CDR3, as DNA: TGTGCCAGCGCGTCCCGGGAAGGGAGCAATCAGCCCCAGCATTTT. Encoded protein: CASASREGSNQPQHF. Full variable domain (rest looked up from reference TRBV19 and TRBJ1-5): DGGITQSPKYLFRKEGQNVTLSCEQNLNHDAMYWYRQDPGQGLRLIYYSQIVNDFQKGDIAEGYSVSREKKESFPLTVTSAQKNPTAFYLCASASREGSNQPQHFGDGTRLSIL.

This clonotype appeared a few times. The chain employs TRBV7-2 and TRBJ2-1; D is unclear. The ends were cut back, 1 base at V and 2 bases at J, with 9 bases in the middle. The CDR3 sequence is 15 residues long. Germline V gene data show CDR1 as SGHTA and CDR2 as FQGNSA. The CDR3 region has the DNA TGTGCCAGCAGCTTAGACTATAAGCCCTACAATGAGCAGTTCTTC. Amino acid sequence: CASSLDYKPYNEQFF.

This clonotype was detected only a few times. The V and J genes are TRBV5-1 and TRBJ2-1; 7 positions match TRBD2. Germline V gives CDR1 SGHRS, CDR2 YFSETQ. V was pared by 4 bases and J by 0 bases, with 13 bases of the junction left unmatched. The CDR3 length is 18 residues. CDR3 coding DNA: TGCGCCAGCAGCACGGCGGCTAGCGGACTTAGCTCCTACAATGAGCAGTTCTTC. Residues: CASSTAASGLSSYNEQFF.

This clonotype appeared many times. At one boundary the junction diverges from the germline segment, which might be a read error. The chain recombines TRBV20-1 with TRBJ1-6; no clear D. CDR3 size: 14 residues. Germline V gene data show CDR1 as DFQATT and CDR2 as SNEGSKA (reference sequence). Here the CDR3 DNA reads TGCAGTGCTAGAGATCAGTCCTTTAATTCACCCCTCCACTTT. Translated: CSARDQSFNSPLHF.

This clonotype showed up many times. The V and J genes are TRBV9 and TRBJ2-7; 9 positions agree with TRBD2. Germline V gene sequence: CDR1 SGDLS, CDR2 YYNGEE. The CDR3 sequence is 15 residues long. V dropped 0 bases and J dropped 5; count of bases not matched to a gene: 6. CDR3: CASSVDLAGVNEQYF. The CDR3 DNA follows: TGTGCCAGCAGCGTAGACTTAGCGGGAGTAAACGAGCAGTACTTC.

This rearrangement joins TRBV28 to TRBJ2-5; 13 positions match TRBD2. Losses at the gene ends were 5 bases for V and 5 bases for J; bases not matched to a gene: 8. The CDR3 is 16 residues long. Germline assignment: CDR1 MDHEN and CDR2 SYDVKM. CDR3 in DNA: TGTGCCAGCAGTCCAGGACTAGCGGGAGCGTTGGAGACCCAGTACTTC. Amino acids: CASSPGLAGALETQYF.

The chain recombines TRBV28 with TRBJ2-7; 9 nucleotides line up with TRBD2. With V trimmed by 3 bases and J by 2 bases, 5 bases remained unmatched. CDR1 and CDR2 (germline): MDHEN, SYDVKM. CDR3 length: 15 amino acids. The CDR3 protein is CASSLASGTTYEQYF. The CDR3 nucleotides read TGTGCCAGCAGTTTGGCTAGCGGGACCACCTACGAGCAGTACTTC. Variable domain in full (rest from reference TRBV28 and TRBJ2-7): DVKVTQSSRYLVKRTGEKVFLECVQDMDHENMFWYRQDPGLGLRLIYFSYDVKMKEKGDIPEGYSVSREKKERFSLILESASTNQTSMYLCASSLASGTTYEQYFGPGTRLTVT.

In its sample, this clonotype was seen many times. This chain links TRBV7-3 with TRBJ2-3; the D gene is possibly TRBD1 (5 bases). Trimming stripped 0 bases from V and 9 bases from J, with 10 bases between. This CDR3 spans 13 amino acids. CDR1 is SGHTA, CDR2 FQGTGA, per germline. CDR3 region: CASSLTGRVTQYF. CDR3 DNA sequence: TGTGCCAGCAGCTTAACGGGCAGGGTGACGCAGTATTTT.

At least ten counts were recorded for this clonotype. The rearrangement links TRBV20-1 to TRBJ2-3, with TRBD1 as a possible D gene (6 bases). Germline assignment: CDR1 DFQATT and CDR2 SNEGSKA (reference sequence). The germline V and J ends were trimmed by 5 bases and 2 bases, with 17 bases remaining between them. The CDR3 covers 15 residues. CDR3 region: CSASPRQGNTDTQYF. The CDR3 nucleotides are TGCAGTGCTTCCCCCAGGCAGGGGAACACAGATACGCAGTATTTT.

The chain combines TRBV12-3 or TRBV12-4 with TRBJ1-2; D ambiguous. The V gene lost 5 bases and the J gene lost 2 bases, with 9 bases spanning the gap. The CDR3 extends over 13 amino acids. The CDR3 loop reads CASSAGWNYGYTF. The CDR3 region has the DNA TGTGCCAGCAGTGCCGGTTGGAACTATGGCTACACCTTC.

The sample holds many counts of this clonotype. The chain is built from TRBV2 and TRBJ1-2, with D maybe TRBD1 (5 bases). The CDR3 covers 14 residues. With 3 bases removed from V and 4 bases from J, the gap between germline ends came to 12 bases. The germline CDR1 and CDR2 sequences are SNHLY and FYNNEI. The CDR3: CASSDPTDSYGYTF. CDR3 bases: TGTGCCAGCAGTGATCCGACAGACTCCTATGGCTACACCTTC.

This clonotype was counted at least ten times. This chain links TRBV11-2 with TRBJ2-5, with D perhaps matching TRBD1 or TRBD2 (6 bases each). The germline gives CDR1 SGHAT, CDR2 FQNNGV. CDR3 length equals 14 residues. Trimming removed 5 bases from V and 5 bases from J, with 15 bases in between. The CDR3 reads CASSTLWGAETQYF. CDR3 nucleotide sequence: TGTGCCAGCAGCACGCTCTGGGGGGCTGAGACCCAGTACTTC.

This clonotype was seen many times. V and J are TRBV2 and TRBJ2-2; TRBD2 is a possible D gene (6 bases). CDR1 is SNHLY, CDR2 FYNNEI, per germline. V lost 4 bases to trimming and J lost 8 bases, with 14 bases between them. The CDR3 spans 14 residues. CDR3 amino acids: CASSGGAYGGELFF. The CDR3 DNA follows: TGTGCCAGCAGTGGCGGGGCCTATGGAGGGGAGCTGTTTTTT.

The chain uses TRBV11-2 and TRBJ2-3; TRBD1 aligns across 9 bases. With V trimmed by 6 bases and J by 5 bases, 6 bases remained unmatched. This CDR3 contains 14 residues. Germline assignment: CDR1 SGHAT and CDR2 FQNNGV. CDR3 in amino acids: CASSRDRERDTQYF. CDR3 nucleotides: TGTGCCAGCAGTAGGGACAGGGAAAGAGATACGCAGTATTTT.

This sequence joins TRBV27 and TRBJ1-6; TRBD1 might be the D (5 bases). Trimming shortened V by 4 bases and J by 11 bases, and 24 bases separated the two germline ends. Germline V gene lookup returns CDR1 MNHEY and CDR2 SMNVEV (reference sequence). The CDR3 has 17 residues. The CDR3 region is CASSSYARGAKIPPLHF. The CDR3 nucleotides read TGTGCCAGCAGTTCCTACGCGCGAGGGGCAAAGATTCCACCCCTCCACTTT.

The chain employs TRBV27 and TRBJ2-1; 9 positions match TRBD2. CDR3 length equals 18 residues. Germline trimming cut 1 base from V and 12 bases from J; bases unmatched to any gene: 19. Germline-derived CDR1 and CDR2 are MNHEY and SMNVEV (reference sequence). CDR3 nucleotides: TGTGCCAGCAGTTTATACCCCGAGGCGGGAGGGAATAGTGCAGGGCAGTTCTTC. Encoded protein: CASSLYPEAGGNSAGQFF.

Many counts were recorded for this clonotype. This chain joins TRBV7-9 and TRBJ2-1; 9 nucleotides align to TRBD1. Looked up from germline, CDR1 is SEHNR and CDR2 is FQNEAQ (reference sequence). This CDR3 region has 15 residues. After removal of 6 bases from V and 8 bases from J, the junction contained 11 bases not matched to a gene. The DNA of the CDR3 is TGTGCCAGCAGTCTCACCGGGACAGGGTTCGATGAGCAGTTCTTC. Protein: CASSLTGTGFDEQFF.

This clonotype occurred a few times. The CDR3 does not end in the conserved phenylalanine or tryptophan, so this is likely a read error. The limits of the CDR3 on the DNA are not certain, so only TCRdb's listed CDR3 is given. The chain is built from TRBV21-1 and TRBJ2-5; TRBD1 is taken as the D call from the table, unchecked against the DNA. TRBV21-1 is an annotated pseudogene. The CDR3 is 8 residues long, ends included. CDR3 residues: CASSARDA.

This chain connects TRBV5-1 to TRBJ2-5; D possibly matches TRBD1 or TRBD2 (5 bases each). With 1 base removed from V and 3 bases from J, the gap between germline ends came to 10 bases. This CDR3 is 14 amino acids long. Germline V CDR1 and CDR2: SGHRS, YFSETQ. The CDR3 protein is CASSLSREKETQYF. The CDR3 DNA reads as TGCGCCAGCAGCTTGTCCAGGGAGAAAGAGACCCAGTACTTC.

This clonotype has at least ten counts. This rearrangement joins TRBV3-1 to TRBJ2-6, with TRBD1 matching 9 bases. V lost 4 bases to trimming and J lost 0 bases; unmatched junction nucleotides: 7. The CDR3 totals 18 residues. Germline V gene data show CDR1 as LGHDT and CDR2 as YNNKEL (reference sequence). The chain's CDR3 is CASSPNRDRASGANVLTF. The CDR3 nucleotides read TGTGCCAGCAGCCCGAACCGGGACAGGGCCTCTGGGGCCAACGTCCTGACTTTC.

There are a few counts of this clonotype. The chain links TRBV13 to TRBJ2-6; D is possibly TRBD1 or TRBD2 (5 bases each). The V gene's germline CDR1 is PRHDT and CDR2 FYEKMQ (reference sequence). V was cut by 1 base and J by 2 bases, with 12 bases left in between. The CDR3 contains 17 residues. The CDR3 bases are TGTGCCAGCAGCTTAGAGGCAGGGCGGGCTGGGGCCAACGTCCTGACTTTC. Amino acids: CASSLEAGRAGANVLTF.